This TCR beta chain was retrieved from a study of T cells expressing NK-cell markers. On the study more broadly: Investigators obtained TCR beta repertoires from sorted CD3+CD56+NKG2C+, CD3+CD56+NKG2C- and CD3+CD56-NKG2C+ T cells.

As regards this clonotype: Its matching antigen is unknown.

CDR1 and CDR2 (germline): DFQATT, SNEGSKA (reference sequence). The CDR3 has 14 residues. Whole-study results and caveats: Of the CD8+ T cell pool in over 5 donors, roughly 1.0-7.5% was accounted for by dominant NKG2C+ clonotypes.

TCRdb reprocessed the 5' RACE reads and reports one entry per CDR3 protein, with no DNA. The sample totals about 550,000 distinct CDR3 sequences; its top ten clones hold under 4.5%. Sequenced input: blood T cells: a sorted CD56 or NKG2C T cell subset, CD4+ or CD8+ T cells, or bulk PBMC T cells (not recorded which). This TCR was sampled from a man between 18 and 35 years old in good health. The chain employs TRBV20-1 and TRBJ2-7. The chain's CDR3 is CSARDVSLGYEQYF.